The 15 T cell receptor beta chains below were found in one sample sequenced in a study of blood T cell repertoires in COVID-19. Clones were sequenced by immunoSEQ multiplex PCR, and TCRdb holds only the in-frame ones, with some missing. This sample has about 370,000 clones, with about 87% found just once. Sample: peripheral blood. All receptors come from a woman aged 25-40 years with COVID-19, enrolled during active disease.

The chain carries TRBV29-1 and TRBJ1-4; D remains ambiguous. Trimming took 4 bases from V and 5 from J, leaving 8 bases between them. The length of the CDR3 is 12 residues. Germline loops: CDR1 SQVTM, CDR2 ANQGSEA. The CDR3 coding sequence is TGCAGCGTTGGAGAATCAAATGAAAAACTGTTTTTT. It is translated as CSVGESNEKLFF.

The rearrangement links TRBV7-2 to TRBJ1-1; D unresolved. V was trimmed by 1 base and J by 0 bases, leaving 6 bases between them. Per germline, CDR1 SGHTA and CDR2 FQGNSA. This CDR3 has 14 amino acids. CDR3 amino acids: CASSLVGLNTEAFF. CDR3 in DNA: TGTGCCAGCAGCTTAGTTGGGCTGAACACTGAAGCTTTCTTT.

The chain recombines TRBV5-1 with TRBJ2-5; D is perhaps TRBD2 (6 bases). The CDR3 runs to 14 residues. In germline, CDR1 is SGHRS, CDR2 YFSETQ. V was pared by 5 bases and J by 5 bases, with 16 bases between. The CDR3 nucleotides read TGCGCCAGCAGGCCCATGGGGGGAAGGGAGACCCAGTACTTC. Residues: CASRPMGGRETQYF.

The CDR3 region is CASSATGVFHGELFF. The CDR3 DNA reads TGTGCCAGCAGTGCGACAGGGGTTTTTCACGGGGAGCTGTTTTTT. V and J are TRBV27 and TRBJ2-2; 8 nucleotides align to TRBD1. The CDR3 loop spans 15 amino acids. The germline V gene encodes CDR1 MNHEY and CDR2 SMNVEV (reference sequence). With 5 bases clipped from V and 7 bases from J, the junction kept 9 bases outside the gene matches.

V is TRBV18 and J is TRBJ2-1; 8 nucleotides match TRBD1. V shed 8 bases, J shed 8 bases, and the junction held 8 bases outside the gene matches. This CDR3 region has 13 residues. Germline values: CDR1 KGHSH, CDR2 LQKENI. The CDR3 spells CASSRTGYDEQFF. CDR3 DNA: TGTGCCAGCAGTCGGACAGGGTACGATGAGCAGTTCTTC.

CDR3: CASTRGGEGNNEQFF. Here the CDR3 DNA reads TGTGCCAGCACCCGGGGGGGGGAGGGCAACAATGAGCAGTTCTTC. The V call is TRBV6-5, the J call TRBJ2-1; 8 bases align to TRBD2. This CDR3 has 15 amino acids. V lost 7 bases and J lost 5; bases outside the gene matches: 10. The germline CDR1 and CDR2 sequences are MNHEY and SVGAGI.

The table lists this clone with a few counts. The chain employs TRBV4-3 and TRBJ1-6; the D gene is possibly TRBD1 (5 bases). The germline V gene encodes CDR1 LGHNA and CDR2 YSLEER. The CDR3 spans 15 residues. V was trimmed by 0 bases and J by 7 bases, leaving 10 bases between them. The CDR3, as DNA: TGCGCCAGCAGCCAAGACAGGGCCGGGAATTCACCCCTCCACTTT. Translation gives CASSQDRAGNSPLHF.

V usage is TRBV2 and J usage is TRBJ1-4; 7 bases match TRBD1. The J segment lost 4 bases and the V segment lost 3 bases, leaving 2 bases of the junction unmatched. The CDR3 spans 14 residues. Germline values: CDR1 SNHLY, CDR2 FYNNEI. CDR3 in amino acids: CASSDGTVNEKLFF. CDR3 DNA sequence: TGTGCCAGCAGTGACGGGACAGTTAATGAAAAACTGTTTTTT.

This clone is a singleton in its sample. This chain's CDR3 is CASSQPELPTRNEQFF. DNA of the CDR3: TGTGCCAGCAGCCAACCGGAGTTACCGACTCGCAATGAGCAGTTCTTC. This chain uses TRBV7-8 with TRBJ2-1; D is unresolved. V was clipped by 5 bases and J by 6 bases, with 20 bases between them. CDR1 is SGHVS and CDR2 is FQNEAQ in the germline V gene. CDR3 size: 16 residues.

V and J are TRBV27 and TRBJ2-7; TRBD1 might be the D (6 bases). Looked up from germline, CDR1 is MNHEY and CDR2 is SMNVEV (reference sequence). Trimming removed 6 bases from V and 3 bases from J, with 15 bases in between. The CDR3 loop spans 14 amino acids. The CDR3 spells CASSISGANYEQYF. CDR3 DNA sequence: TGTGCCAGCAGCATTTCAGGGGCTAACTACGAGCAGTACTTC.

The rearrangement joins TRBV5-1 to TRBJ2-7; TRBD1 is a possible D gene (6 bases). The CDR3 sequence is 17 residues long. The V gene lost 1 base and the J gene lost 0 bases, with 17 bases spanning the gap. Germline loops: CDR1 SGHRS, CDR2 YFSETQ. The CDR3 nucleotides are TGCGCCAGCAGCTTGAGGGTCGGACAGACAAGCTCCTACGAGCAGTACTTC. The encoded protein is CASSLRVGQTSSYEQYF. Variable domain in full (rest from reference TRBV5-1 and TRBJ2-7): KAGVTQTPRYLIKTRGQQVTLSCSPISGHRSVSWYQQTPGQGLQFLFEYFSETQRNKGNFPGRFSGRQFSNSRSEMNVSTLELGDSALYLCASSLRVGQTSSYEQYFGPGTRLTVT.

The V call is TRBV6-2 or TRBV6-3, the J call TRBJ1-5; D call uncertain. The CDR3 is made up of 15 amino acids. Germline CDR1 MNHEY, CDR2 SVGEGT. The germline V and J ends were trimmed by 3 bases and 0 bases, with 9 bases remaining between them. The chain's CDR3 is CASSYSGFSNQPQHF. CDR3 nucleotide sequence: TGTGCCAGCAGTTATTCAGGATTTAGCAATCAGCCCCAGCATTTT.

J is TRBJ1-2 and V is TRBV28, with a weak D call TRBD1 (6 bases). The CDR3 totals 15 residues. CDR1 is MDHEN and CDR2 is SYDVKM in the germline V gene. Trimming pared 4 bases from V and 2 bases from J, leaving 14 bases between. CDR3 sequence: CASSSPGRGNYGYTF. The CDR3 nucleotides are TGTGCCAGCAGTTCCCCGGGCAGGGGCAACTATGGCTACACCTTC.

CDR3 residues: CASSLFLVTYEQYF. CDR3 nucleotide sequence: TGTGCCAGCAGCTTATTCCTAGTCACCTACGAGCAGTACTTC. V is TRBV7-8 and J is TRBJ2-7; D remains unclear. The ends were cut back, 2 bases at V and 2 bases at J, with 10 bases in the middle. The CDR3 length is 14 residues. Germline V CDR1 and CDR2: SGHVS, FQNEAQ.

This clone appeared once. The chain is built from TRBV24-1 and TRBJ2-7, with D perhaps matching TRBD2 (5 bases). Trimming removed 4 bases at V and 5 bases at J, with 11 bases between. From germline, CDR1 is KGHDR and CDR2 SFDVKD. The CDR3 is 13 amino acids. CDR3 residues: CATSDLSGHEQYF. The CDR3, as DNA: TGTGCCACCAGTGACCTCAGCGGCCACGAGCAGTACTTC.